This entry describes one T cell receptor (beta chain). Its matching antigen is unknown. Sequencing was at survey level. TCRdb's copy holds only in-frame clones and misses some; the assay was immunoSEQ multiplex PCR. The sample records tens of thousands of clones, 71% being singletons. The CDR3 is 15 amino acids. The V and J ends lost 3 bases and 3 bases respectively, with 15 bases between them. Germline values: CDR1 SGHTA, CDR2 FQGNSA. The data were taken from a study of pediatric ulcerative colitis. The study's findings and limits: Acute severe colitis showed lower rectal diversity from clonal expansions.

During colonoscopy, one to two rectal pinch biopsies were collected. Sequences were obtained from gut tissue. The J gene is TRBJ2-7, the V gene TRBV7-2; D gene unclear. This receptor was obtained from a boy aged 5-17 years with severe ulcerative colitis. CDR3 DNA sequence: TGTGCCAGCAGCTTCCGGGCTAATAGGGTCTACGAGCAGTACTTC. It specifies CASSFRANRVYEQYF.